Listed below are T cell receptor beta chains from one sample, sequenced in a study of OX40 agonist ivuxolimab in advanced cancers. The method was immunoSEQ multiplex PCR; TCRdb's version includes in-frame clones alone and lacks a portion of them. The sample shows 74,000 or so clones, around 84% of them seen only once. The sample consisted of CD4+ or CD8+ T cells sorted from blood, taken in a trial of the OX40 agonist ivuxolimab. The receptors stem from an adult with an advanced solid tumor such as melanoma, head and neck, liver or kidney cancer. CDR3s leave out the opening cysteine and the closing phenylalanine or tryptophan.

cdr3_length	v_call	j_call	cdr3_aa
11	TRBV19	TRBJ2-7	ASSRGRFNEQY
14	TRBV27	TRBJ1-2	ASSFGPPGPWYGYT
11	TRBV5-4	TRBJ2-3	ASSLGSADTQY
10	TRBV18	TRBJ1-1	ASSSVNTEAF
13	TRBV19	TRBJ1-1	ASSDWDRVNTEAF
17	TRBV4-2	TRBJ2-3	ASSQGIAGLAGATDTQY
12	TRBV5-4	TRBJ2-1	ASSNRDRGGEQF
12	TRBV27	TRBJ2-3	ASSTGQGSSTQY
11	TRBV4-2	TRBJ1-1	ASSQEPFTEAF
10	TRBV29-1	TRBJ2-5	SAASGGPAQY
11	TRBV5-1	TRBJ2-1	ASSFGGPHEQF
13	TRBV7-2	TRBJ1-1	ASSPQGQGQAEAF
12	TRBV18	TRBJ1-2	ASSPGGTSYGYT
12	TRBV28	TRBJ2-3	ASSLTGSTDTQY
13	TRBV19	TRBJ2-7	ASSPRGARPYEQY
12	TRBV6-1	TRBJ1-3	ASRLGGRGNTIY
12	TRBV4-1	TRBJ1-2	ASSPPGQGFGYT
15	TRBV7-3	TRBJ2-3	ASSKMPGGLAGDTQY
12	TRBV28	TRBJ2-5	ASKRGRVQETQY
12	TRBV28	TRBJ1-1	ASSFGQLNTEAF
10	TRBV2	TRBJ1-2	ASSNRVVGYT